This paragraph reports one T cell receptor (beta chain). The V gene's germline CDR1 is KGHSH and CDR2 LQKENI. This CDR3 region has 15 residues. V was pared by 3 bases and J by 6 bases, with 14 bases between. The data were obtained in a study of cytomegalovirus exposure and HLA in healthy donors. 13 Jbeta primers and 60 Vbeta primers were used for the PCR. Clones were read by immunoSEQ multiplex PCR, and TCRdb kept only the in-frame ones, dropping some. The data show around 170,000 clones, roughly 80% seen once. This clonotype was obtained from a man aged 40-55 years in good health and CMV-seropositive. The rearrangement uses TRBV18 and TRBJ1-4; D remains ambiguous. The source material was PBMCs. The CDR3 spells CASSPLAEGDEKLFF. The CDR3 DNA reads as TGTGCCAGCTCACCCCTAGCGGAGGGAGATGAAAAACTGTTTTTT.